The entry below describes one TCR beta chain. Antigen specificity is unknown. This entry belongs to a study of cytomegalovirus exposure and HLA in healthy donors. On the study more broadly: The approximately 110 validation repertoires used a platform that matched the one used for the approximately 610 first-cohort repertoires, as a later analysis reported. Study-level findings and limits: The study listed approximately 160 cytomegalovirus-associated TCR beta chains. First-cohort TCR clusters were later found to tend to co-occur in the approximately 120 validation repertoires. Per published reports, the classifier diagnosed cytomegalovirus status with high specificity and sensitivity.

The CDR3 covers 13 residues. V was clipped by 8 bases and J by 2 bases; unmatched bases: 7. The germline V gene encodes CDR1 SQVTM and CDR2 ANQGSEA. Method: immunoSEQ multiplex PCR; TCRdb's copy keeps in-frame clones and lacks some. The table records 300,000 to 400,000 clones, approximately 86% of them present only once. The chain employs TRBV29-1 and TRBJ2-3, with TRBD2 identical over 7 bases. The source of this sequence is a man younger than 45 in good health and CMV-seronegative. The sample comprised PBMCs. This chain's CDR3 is CSNRLASTDTQYF. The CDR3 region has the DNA TGCAGCAACCGACTAGCCTCCACAGATACGCAGTATTTT.